Given below is one T cell receptor beta chain in context. What it binds is unknown. Indicated time point: patch test 3, about 24 weeks after DPC sensitization. The treatment denotes: therapeutic diphenylcyclopropenone sensitization with weekly scalp DPC. Library construction involved attaching unique molecular identifiers to individual cDNA molecules, which allowed quantitative, reproducible TCR counting. TCRdb reprocessed the RACE reads via MiXCR and lists one record per CDR3 protein. In the table there are 190,000 or so distinct CDR3 sequences, 24% of which are singletons. This sample stems from a study of human T cells and chemical hapten exposure. Study-level background: Patients having alopecia areata, totalis or universalis were mostly female. Notes on the study in general: Among TCRs, those above 1 in 1000 frequency were unaffected by DPC sensitization.

Germline CDR1 is SGHTA and CDR2 is FQGTGA. There are 15 residues in the CDR3. The V and J ends lost 0 bases and 0 bases respectively, with 6 bases between them. The genes are TRBV7-3 and TRBJ2-1; D uncertain. The receptor was derived from a middle-aged woman with alopecia areata. Some clones in this sample may be carry-over from other donors' samples. Sequenced material: whole blood, taken in connection with sensitization to the hapten diphenylcyclopropenone (DPC). In DNA, the CDR3 is TGTGCCAGCAGCTTAACAGGGTTCTCCTACAATGAGCAGTTCTTC. Its translation is CASSLTGFSYNEQFF.